The 14 T cell receptor beta chains in this list originate from one sample, sequenced in a study of shared clonotypes between healthy human individuals. The method was immunoSEQ multiplex PCR; TCRdb's version includes in-frame clones alone and lacks a portion of them. The sample holds nearly 750,000 clones; 55% to 75% are singletons and the top ten take more than 1.5%. The specimen was memory CD4+ T cells sorted from blood. The sample's subset: CD45RA-negative fraction. The receptors were gathered from a woman under 40 in good health.

The chain uses TRBV15 and TRBJ2-5; D perhaps matches TRBD2 (7 bases). Germline CDR1 reads LNHNV; CDR2 reads YYDKDF (reference sequence). The germline V and J ends were trimmed by 0 bases and 3 bases, with 17 bases remaining between them. This CDR3 has 17 amino acids. CDR3 in amino acids: CATSRDRGALAKETQYF. CDR3 sequence (DNA): TGTGCCACCAGCAGAGATCGGGGGGCTTTGGCAAAAGAGACCCAGTACTTC.

The DNA of the CDR3 is TGTGCCAGCAGGGGTGGGGGGCCGACAGATACGCAGTATTTT. It specifies CASRGGGPTDTQYF. The V call is TRBV6-1, the J call TRBJ2-3; D assignment may be TRBD1 or TRBD2 (6 bases each). Germline-derived CDR1 and CDR2 are MNHNS and SASEGT. Trimming removed 6 bases from V and 3 bases from J, with 13 bases in between. This CDR3 contains 14 residues.

V is TRBV5-1 and J is TRBJ2-7, with D perhaps TRBD2 (5 bases). This CDR3 region has 13 residues. Germline lookup yields CDR1 SGHRS and CDR2 YFSETQ. V lost 4 bases and J lost 6, with 14 bases in between. The CDR3 protein is CASSQSSAAEQYF. Here the CDR3 DNA reads TGCGCCAGCAGCCAGTCCTCAGCGGCCGAGCAGTACTTC.

The V gene is TRBV5-4, the J gene TRBJ1-2, with 11 positions matching TRBD1. With V trimmed by 4 bases and J by 4 bases, 9 bases remained unmatched. The CDR3 totals 16 residues. CDR1 and CDR2 from the germline V gene are SGHNT and YYREEE (reference sequence). CDR3 in DNA: TGTGCCAGCAGCCCCGTTATGGGACAGGGGGTCTATGGCTACACCTTC. This translates into CASSPVMGQGVYGYTF.

The chain is built from TRBV11-2 and TRBJ1-2, with TRBD1 matching over 7 bases. Germline V lookup: CDR1 SGHAT, CDR2 FQNNGV. The CDR3 length is 16 residues. J lost 3 bases, V lost 5 bases, and 12 bases had no gene match. CDR3 residues: CASSPPVRGPDYGYTF. CDR3 nucleotides: TGTGCCAGCAGCCCCCCTGTAAGGGGGCCGGACTATGGCTACACCTTC. The whole variable domain, remainder taken from reference TRBV11-2 and TRBJ1-2, is EAGVAQSPRYKIIEKRQSVAFWCNPISGHATLYWYQQILGQGPKLLIQFQNNGVVDDSQLPKDRFSAERLKGVDSTLKIQPAKLEDSAVYLCASSPPVRGPDYGYTFGSGTRLTVV.

This clone was recorded only once. The chain recombines TRBV27 with TRBJ2-5; possibly TRBD1 for D (8 bases). V was trimmed by 6 bases and J by 4 bases, leaving 15 bases between them. Looked up from germline, CDR1 is MNHEY and CDR2 is SMNVEV (reference sequence). The CDR3 loop spans 14 amino acids. CDR3 sequence (DNA): TGTGCCAGCAGCCGGACAGGGAGGGGAGAGACCCAGTACTTC. Translated, it gives CASSRTGRGETQYF.

With respect to this clone: A read error may explain this, as a much larger clone is one base away. The V gene is TRBV7-6, the J gene TRBJ2-7; TRBD2 aligns across 13 bases. The CDR3 spans 15 residues. Germline V gene data show CDR1 as SGHVS and CDR2 as FNYEAQ. After removal of 5 bases from V and 2 bases from J, the junction contained 3 bases not matched to a gene. For the CDR3, the DNA is TGTGCCAGCAGCCCCGGGACTAGCGGGACCTACGAGCAGTACTTC. Its translation: CASSPGTSGTYEQYF.

This chain connects TRBV18 to TRBJ1-2, with D possibly being TRBD1 (6 bases). The germline V and J ends were trimmed by 1 base and 6 bases, with 18 bases remaining between them. This CDR3 is built from 16 residues. Germline CDR1 KGHSH, CDR2 LQKENI. Here the CDR3 reads CASSPLRNRVIDGYTF. The CDR3 region has the DNA TGTGCCAGCTCACCACTAAGAAACAGGGTAATAGATGGCTACACCTTC.

The gene calls are TRBV5-8 and TRBJ2-7, with no clear D. Germline CDR1 SGHTS, CDR2 YDEGEE. The ends were cut back, 0 bases at V and 4 bases at J, with 8 bases in the middle. The CDR3 contains 13 residues. The CDR3 sequence is CASSLDLLYEQYF. The CDR3 DNA reads as TGTGCCAGCAGCTTGGACTTGTTGTACGAGCAGTACTTC.

V is TRBV7-3 and J is TRBJ2-3, with D maybe TRBD2 (6 bases). The CDR3 spans 15 residues. V gave up 2 bases and J gave up 1 base, with 10 bases separating them. Germline V lookup: CDR1 SGHTA, CDR2 FQGTGA. CDR3 bases: TGTGCCAGCAGCTTAGGGCCTAGCGGCACAGATACGCAGTATTTT. Its translation is CASSLGPSGTDTQYF.

This clone was seen only a few times. The chain couples TRBV19 to TRBJ1-1; 10 nucleotides align to TRBD1. Trimming removed 4 bases from V and 1 base from J; junction bases left unmatched: 6. Germline CDR1 and CDR2: LNHDA and SQIVND (reference sequence). This CDR3 is 16 amino acids long. CDR3 nucleotides: TGTGCCAGTAGTACTCCCCGGACAGGGGGGAACACTGAAGCTTTCTTT. As protein: CASSTPRTGGNTEAFF. The full variable domain, its missing parts supplied by reference TRBV19 and TRBJ1-1, is DGGITQSPKYLFRKEGQNVTLSCEQNLNHDAMYWYRQDPGQGLRLIYYSQIVNDFQKGDIAEGYSVSREKKESFPLTVTSAQKNPTAFYLCASSTPRTGGNTEAFFGQGTRLTVV.

The chain uses TRBV18 and TRBJ1-1; TRBD1 matches 9 bases. V was clipped by 6 bases and J by 2 bases; unmatched bases: 7. The germline V gene encodes CDR1 KGHSH and CDR2 LQKENI. This CDR3 is built from 15 residues. The CDR3 here is CASSGTGKANTEAFF. In nucleotides, the CDR3 is TGTGCCAGCTCTGGGACAGGGAAAGCAAACACTGAAGCTTTCTTT.

The chain has TRBV4-1 and TRBJ2-7; 8 positions agree with TRBD2. Unmatched junction bases numbered 11, after V lost 4 bases and J lost 6 bases. Germline-derived CDR1 and CDR2 are MGHRA and YSYEKL. CDR3 length: 15 residues. This CDR3 is CASSPGGGGSSEQYF. The CDR3 coding sequence is TGCGCCAGCAGCCCCGGGGGCGGGGGGTCAAGCGAGCAGTACTTC.

This clone was seen at least ten times. V and J are TRBV6-6 and TRBJ1-2; 8 nucleotides line up with TRBD1. The CDR3 length is 14 residues. V lost 6 bases and J lost 8; bases outside the gene matches: 11. CDR1 and CDR2 (germline): MNHNY, SVGAGI (reference sequence). The CDR3 sequence is CASRNKDRVDGYTF. In DNA form, the CDR3 reads TGTGCCAGCAGAAACAAGGACAGGGTGGACGGCTACACCTTC.